Shown below are 28 T cell receptor beta chains from a single sample sequenced in a study of cytomegalovirus exposure and HLA in healthy donors. PCR involved 60 Vbeta and 13 Jbeta primers. TCRdb's table, derived via immunoSEQ multiplex PCR, lists solely in-frame clones and lacks some. Of some 140,000 clones listed, around 79% are singletons. Material for sequencing was PBMCs. The receptors come from a woman aged 40 to 50 in good health and CMV-seronegative.

V and J are TRBV4-2 and TRBJ2-5; 14 bases map to TRBD2. V was clipped by 4 bases and J by 4 bases; unmatched bases: 11. Germline loops: CDR1 LGHNA, CDR2 YNFKEQ. The CDR3 consists of 18 residues. The CDR3 reads CASSPGLAGATWAETQYF. The DNA of the CDR3 is TGTGCCAGCAGCCCGGGACTAGCGGGGGCCACCTGGGCAGAGACCCAGTACTTC.

This clone appeared a single time. The rearrangement links TRBV5-1 to TRBJ1-1; tentatively, D is TRBD1 (6 bases). Germline CDR1 and CDR2: SGHRS and YFSETQ. The CDR3 is 14 amino acids. V lost 4 bases and J 2 bases, leaving 12 bases between the germline ends. Here the CDR3 reads CASSGGQLNTEAFF. The CDR3 nucleotides are TGCGCCAGCAGCGGAGGACAGTTAAACACTGAAGCTTTCTTT.

The rearrangement joins TRBV5-4 to TRBJ1-1; D may be TRBD1 (5 bases). CDR1 is SGHNT, CDR2 YYREEE, per germline (reference sequence). The CDR3 is 14 amino acids. Trimming shortened V by 3 bases and J by 0 bases, and 9 bases separated the two germline ends. CDR3: CASSSTVMNTEAFF. For the CDR3, the DNA is TGTGCCAGCAGCTCGACAGTAATGAACACTGAAGCTTTCTTT.

The chain uses TRBV28 and TRBJ2-7, with D possibly being TRBD1 (6 bases). CDR3 length equals 13 residues. The V gene's germline CDR1 is MDHEN and CDR2 SYDVKM. V lost 6 bases and J 3 bases, leaving 12 bases between the germline ends. The CDR3 region is CASRGTTDYEQYF. The CDR3 bases are TGTGCCAGCAGAGGGACAACGGACTACGAGCAGTACTTC.

The rearrangement joins TRBV2 to TRBJ1-2; D is perhaps TRBD1 (6 bases). Trimming took off 4 bases at V and 1 base at J, with 16 bases between the two ends. Germline loops: CDR1 SNHLY, CDR2 FYNNEI. The CDR3 contains 16 residues. The CDR3, as DNA: TGTGCCAGCAGTGCCGAAGGGACATCACGTAACTATGGCTACACCTTC. It translates to CASSAEGTSRNYGYTF.

This clone was detected only a few times. This sequence joins TRBV2 and TRBJ2-4, with TRBD1 matching over 8 bases. The CDR3 consists of 14 residues. In germline, CDR1 is SNHLY, CDR2 FYNNEI. J lost 7 bases, V lost 6 bases, and 8 bases had no gene match. This chain's CDR3 is CASRRGQAGNIQYF. CDR3 coding DNA: TGTGCCAGCAGGAGGGGACAGGCGGGGAACATTCAGTACTTC.

Comments on this clone: At one end the junction does not follow the germline gene, possibly because of a read error. The same CDR3 can be traced to other DNA sequences in this sample. V usage is TRBV7-9 and J usage is TRBJ2-5; 9 bases match TRBD1. The CDR3 sequence is 13 residues long. Per germline, CDR1 SEHNR and CDR2 FQNEAQ (reference sequence). CDR3 in DNA: TGCGCCAGCAGCCGGGACAGGGAAGAGACCCAGTACTTC. Its translation is CASSRDREETQYF.

In this sample, this clone turned up once. This chain links TRBV10-1 with TRBJ1-2; weak D call: TRBD1 (6 bases). In germline, CDR1 is WNHNN, CDR2 SYGVQD (reference sequence). The CDR3 loop spans 14 amino acids. V was cut by 4 bases and J by 1 base, with 10 bases left in between. The CDR3 DNA reads TGCGCCAGCAGTGGGGACACCCATAACTATGGCTACACCTTC. Protein: CASSGDTHNYGYTF.

V gene TRBV7-2 combines with J gene TRBJ1-1; tentatively, D is TRBD1 (5 bases). Trimming took 0 bases from V and 2 from J, leaving 7 bases between them. The CDR3 runs 14 residues. Germline CDR1 is SGHTA and CDR2 is FQGNSA. CDR3 sequence (DNA): TGTGCCAGCAGCTTAGCGACAGATAACACTGAAGCTTTCTTT. Its protein product is CASSLATDNTEAFF.

The CDR3 region has the DNA TGTGCCAGCAGTTCCCACAGGGTACCGAATGAAAAACTGTTTTTT. Protein product: CASSSHRVPNEKLFF. The chain links TRBV6-5 to TRBJ1-4; maybe TRBD1 (6 bases). The CDR3 is made up of 15 amino acids. Looked up from germline, CDR1 is MNHEY and CDR2 is SVGAGI. V gave up 4 bases and J gave up 5 bases, with 14 bases separating them.

The chain couples TRBV6-5 to TRBJ2-7, with D possibly matching TRBD1 (6 bases). V lost 6 bases to trimming and J lost 5 bases, with 17 bases between them. CDR1 MNHEY and CDR2 SVGAGI come from the germline V gene. This CDR3 has 14 residues. CDR3 sequence (DNA): TGTGCCAGCAGCCTCCGGGGCCAGGGGAACGAGCAGTACTTC. Amino acid sequence: CASSLRGQGNEQYF.

The chain carries TRBV5-1 and TRBJ2-3; 11 bases map to TRBD1. The V gene end was trimmed by 1 base and the J gene end by 6 bases; junction bases not matched to a gene: 7. The CDR3 totals 16 residues. CDR1 and CDR2 (germline): SGHRS, YFSETQ. The CDR3 sequence is CASSLNPGTGGDTQYF. In DNA form, the CDR3 reads TGCGCCAGCAGCTTGAACCCCGGGACAGGGGGGGATACGCAGTATTTT.

The J gene is TRBJ2-1, the V gene TRBV7-3; 11 positions agree with TRBD2. CDR1 and CDR2 (germline): SGHTA, FQGTGA. V was pared by 5 bases and J by 7 bases, with 22 bases of the junction left unmatched. There are 20 residues in the CDR3. Here the CDR3 DNA reads TGTGCCAGCAGCAGGGCTGGTAGCGGGGGGGCTGATTATAGGCTGAATGAGCAGTTCTTC. It encodes CASSRAGSGGADYRLNEQFF.

The chain links TRBV9 to TRBJ2-7; the D gene is possibly TRBD1 (6 bases). Germline loops: CDR1 SGDLS, CDR2 YYNGEE. Trimming shortened V by 0 bases and J by 2 bases, and 6 bases separated the two germline ends. The CDR3 spans 13 residues. In nucleotides, the CDR3 is TGTGCCAGCAGCGTAGGGGGGCCCTACGAGCAGTACTTC. As protein: CASSVGGPYEQYF.

The rearrangement uses TRBV4-1 and TRBJ2-4; weak D call: TRBD2 (5 bases). The CDR3 totals 16 residues. Germline-derived CDR1 and CDR2 are MGHRA and YSYEKL. V shed 3 bases and J shed 8 bases, with 20 bases lying between them. The CDR3 DNA sequence: TGCGCCAGCAGCCATTTGGGGAGCAGAAGGGAAGACATTCAGTACTTC. Protein product: CASSHLGSRREDIQYF.

This chain links TRBV4-3 with TRBJ2-3; maybe TRBD2 (5 bases). The ends were cut back, 1 base at V and 4 bases at J, with 12 bases in the middle. This CDR3 is built from 15 residues. Per germline, CDR1 LGHNA and CDR2 YSLEER. The CDR3 region is CASSQGGKGSDTQYF. CDR3 DNA: TGCGCCAGCAGCCAAGGAGGGAAGGGATCAGATACGCAGTATTTT.

The rearrangement uses TRBV10-3 and TRBJ2-7; D possibly corresponds to TRBD1 (6 bases). Germline CDR1 and CDR2: ENHRY and SYGVKD. The CDR3 totals 13 residues. Trimming took off 6 bases at V and 1 base at J, with 10 bases between the two ends. The CDR3 DNA reads as TGTGCCATCAGAGTGGACAGTTCCTACGAGCAGTACTTC. This sequence encodes CAIRVDSSYEQYF.

V is TRBV5-6 and J is TRBJ1-5; D call uncertain. V lost 4 bases, J lost 0 bases, and 11 bases lay in between. Germline CDR1 is SGHDT and CDR2 is YYEEEE. The CDR3 totals 15 residues. The CDR3 DNA sequence: TGTGCCAGCAGCGCGGGAGTCAATAGCAATCAGCCCCAGCATTTT. Its translation is CASSAGVNSNQPQHF.

V gene TRBV7-6 combines with J gene TRBJ1-5; 7 nucleotides agree with TRBD1. The CDR3 totals 15 residues. The V segment lost 7 bases and the J segment 2 bases; nucleotides outside the gene matches: 8. Germline assignment: CDR1 SGHVS and CDR2 FNYEAQ. DNA of the CDR3: TGTGCCAGCACCCCCGGTGGGACAGGCAATCAGCCCCAGCATTTT. Its translation: CASTPGGTGNQPQHF.

This chain connects TRBV7-9 to TRBJ1-6; D uncertain. V lost 5 bases and J lost 7, with 15 bases in between. The CDR3 covers 15 residues. Germline V gives CDR1 SEHNR, CDR2 FQNEAQ (reference sequence). The CDR3 bases are TGTGCCAGCAGCCCCTCCGCGGGGTGGAATTCACCCCTCCACTTT. Encoded protein: CASSPSAGWNSPLHF.

The J gene is TRBJ2-1, the V gene TRBV28, with D perhaps matching TRBD1 (6 bases). V was shortened by 6 bases and J by 13 bases, with 13 bases between the two germline ends. Germline CDR1 is MDHEN and CDR2 is SYDVKM. This CDR3 is built from 11 residues. In nucleotides, the CDR3 is TGTGCCAGCAGGGGGGCGAATTTTCAGTTCTTC. Protein sequence: CASRGANFQFF.

The J gene is TRBJ2-6, the V gene TRBV6-5; possibly TRBD2 for D (5 bases). Germline loops: CDR1 MNHEY, CDR2 SVGAGI. CDR3 length equals 15 residues. V lost 2 bases and J 0 bases, leaving 5 bases between the germline ends. The CDR3 region is CASSYSGSGANVLTF. In nucleotides, the CDR3 is TGTGCCAGCAGTTACAGCGGCTCTGGGGCCAACGTCCTGACTTTC.

This chain uses TRBV2 with TRBJ1-2; no clear D. Trimming cost V 3 bases and J 4 bases, with 6 bases left between them. This CDR3 is 12 amino acids long. CDR1 is SNHLY, CDR2 FYNNEI, per germline. CDR3 nucleotides: TGTGCCAGCAGTGAGGCAGGCTATGGCTACACCTTC. Amino acid sequence: CASSEAGYGYTF.

CDR3 sequence reads: CASSSGGRTEAFF. As DNA, the CDR3 is TGCGCCAGCAGCTCGGGGGGCCGCACTGAAGCTTTCTTT. J is TRBJ1-1 and V is TRBV5-1, with D possibly being TRBD1 (6 bases). The germline V gene encodes CDR1 SGHRS and CDR2 YFSETQ. The CDR3 has 13 residues. With 3 bases removed from V and 4 bases from J, the gap between germline ends came to 10 bases. The full variable domain, rest sourced from reference TRBV5-1 and TRBJ1-1, is KAGVTQTPRYLIKTRGQQVTLSCSPISGHRSVSWYQQTPGQGLQFLFEYFSETQRNKGNFPGRFSGRQFSNSRSEMNVSTLELGDSALYLCASSSGGRTEAFFGQGTRLTVV.

CDR3 in DNA: TGCGCCAGCAGCCAAGATGTGCAACAGGGAGTTTCACCCCTCCACTTT. Protein sequence: CASSQDVQQGVSPLHF. The chain couples TRBV4-3 to TRBJ1-6, with a possible D match to TRBD1 (6 bases). V was trimmed by 0 bases and J by 9 bases, leaving 15 bases between them. The V gene's germline CDR1 is LGHNA and CDR2 YSLEER. The CDR3 contains 16 residues.

The chain uses TRBV7-3 and TRBJ1-1; D uncertain. The CDR3 runs to 14 residues. In germline, CDR1 is SGHTA, CDR2 FQGTGA. Deletions cut 2 bases from V and 5 bases from J, with 12 bases between. CDR3 sequence: CASSLLGRDTEAFF. CDR3 sequence (DNA): TGTGCCAGCAGCTTACTTGGGAGGGATACTGAAGCTTTCTTT.

V gene TRBV6-5 combines with J gene TRBJ2-3; 7 positions match TRBD2. The germline gives CDR1 MNHEY, CDR2 SVGAGI. Trimming removed 2 bases from V and 2 bases from J; junction bases left unmatched: 4. This CDR3 has 15 residues. The CDR3 spells CASSYLGGTTDTQYF. CDR3 DNA sequence: TGTGCCAGCAGTTACCTCGGGGGGACCACAGATACGCAGTATTTT.

The V call is TRBV29-1, the J call TRBJ2-3; TRBD2 aligns across 9 bases. The V and J ends lost 7 bases and 2 bases, in that order; junction bases with no gene match: 7. The CDR3 covers 14 residues. The germline gives CDR1 SQVTM, CDR2 ANQGSEA. The CDR3 DNA is TGCAGCGAAGCGGGGGGAATCGACACAGATACGCAGTATTTT. Its protein is CSEAGGIDTDTQYF.